The 15 T cell receptor beta chains in this list originate from one sample, sequenced in a study of OX40 agonist ivuxolimab in advanced cancers. Profiled with immunoSEQ multiplex PCR; TCRdb holds only in-frame clones, not every one. The repertoire holds 100,000 to 110,000 clones, with 91% as singletons. The material was CD4+ or CD8+ T cells sorted from blood, obtained in a trial of the OX40 agonist ivuxolimab. The source is an adult with an advanced solid tumor such as melanoma, head and neck, liver or kidney cancer.

The chain joins TRBV28 to TRBJ1-5; TRBD1 matches 8 bases. Germline-derived CDR1 and CDR2 are MDHEN and SYDVKM. This CDR3 has 12 residues. Germline trimming cut 8 bases from V and 7 bases from J; bases unmatched to any gene: 4. This CDR3 reads CASQGATQPQHF. The CDR3 region has the DNA TGTGCCAGCCAGGGGGCTACCCAGCCCCAGCATTTT. Supplemented by reference TRBV28 and TRBJ1-5, the full variable domain reads DVKVTQSSRYLVKRTGEKVFLECVQDMDHENMFWYRQDPGLGLRLIYFSYDVKMKEKGDIPEGYSVSREKKERFSLILESASTNQTSMYLCASQGATQPQHFGDGTRLSIL.

The chain has TRBV10-3 and TRBJ1-2; the D gene is possibly TRBD1 (5 bases). Germline CDR1 is ENHRY and CDR2 is SYGVKD. V was cut by 0 bases and J by 5 bases, with 10 bases left in between. CDR3 length equals 14 residues. CDR3 sequence: CAISESSGRYGYTF. The CDR3 bases are TGTGCCATCAGTGAGTCCTCAGGGCGGTATGGCTACACCTTC.

The chain links TRBV2 to TRBJ2-2, with a tentative D call TRBD1 (6 bases). Trimming cost V 6 bases and J 3 bases, with 11 bases left between them. The CDR3 sequence is 14 residues long. Looked up from germline, CDR1 is SNHLY and CDR2 is FYNNEI. CDR3 residues: CASRQGSDTGELFF. The CDR3 coding sequence is TGTGCCAGCAGACAGGGTAGCGACACCGGGGAGCTGTTTTTT.

The V call is TRBV6-6, the J call TRBJ1-5; D gene unclear. From germline, CDR1 is MNHNY and CDR2 SVGAGI (reference sequence). CDR3 length: 14 residues. V was trimmed by 6 bases and J by 1 base, leaving 10 bases between them. DNA for the CDR3: TGTGCCAGCAGCCCCAGCGGAAGCAATCAGCCCCAGCATTTT. Translated, it gives CASSPSGSNQPQHF.

This sequence joins TRBV4-3 and TRBJ1-2; possibly TRBD1 for D (5 bases). The V and J ends lost 0 bases and 5 bases respectively, with 16 bases between them. The CDR3 has 16 residues. From germline, CDR1 is LGHNA and CDR2 YSLEER. CDR3 nucleotide sequence: TGCGCCAGCAGCCAAGATTGGGGGGGTATAGGGTATGGCTACACCTTC. This encodes CASSQDWGGIGYGYTF.

Comment on this clone: The DNA is omitted, as the CDR3 cannot be located on it reliably, and the CDR3 follows TCRdb's listing. The J gene is TRBJ2-3, the V gene TRBV30; the table's D call, TRBD2, was not checked against the DNA. Germline V gene lookup returns CDR1 GTSNPN and CDR2 SVGIG (reference sequence). The CDR3 has 13 residues if both end residues are counted. This CDR3 reads CAWSVASGIKEYF.

V and J are TRBV27 and TRBJ1-5; maybe TRBD1 (5 bases). The CDR3 is made up of 16 amino acids. Germline loops: CDR1 MNHEY, CDR2 SMNVEV (reference sequence). Trimming removed 1 base from V and 2 bases from J, with 12 bases in between. The DNA for the CDR3 is TGTGCCAGCAGTTTATACGGGCAGGGCGGCAATCAGCCCCAGCATTTT. It specifies CASSLYGQGGNQPQHF.

The chain is built from TRBV6-1 and TRBJ2-4; possibly TRBD1 or TRBD2 for D (5 bases each). The length of the CDR3 is 17 residues. CDR1 is MNHNS, CDR2 SASEGT, per germline. Trimming removed 3 bases at V and 0 bases at J, with 15 bases between. CDR3 loop: CASSDLTGPLAKNIQYF. CDR3 sequence (DNA): TGTGCCAGCAGTGACTTAACGGGGCCACTAGCCAAAAACATTCAGTACTTC.

The V gene is TRBV27, the J gene TRBJ2-3, with 7 bases identical to TRBD2. Germline-derived CDR1 and CDR2 are MNHEY and SMNVEV (reference sequence). The CDR3 is made up of 17 amino acids. Trimming cost V 2 bases and J 0 bases; bases outside gene matches: 8. CDR3 coding DNA: TGTGCCAGCAGTTTACCGAAAGGTAGCGGGAGCACAGATACGCAGTATTTT. The encoded protein is CASSLPKGSGSTDTQYF.

The chain recombines TRBV19 with TRBJ2-2; maybe TRBD1 (6 bases). The V end lost 1 base, the J end lost 6 bases, and 12 bases lay between the germline ends. This CDR3 comprises 15 residues. Germline loops: CDR1 LNHDA, CDR2 SQIVND (reference sequence). The CDR3 region is CASSIGPGVAGELFF. The CDR3 bases are TGTGCCAGTAGTATAGGTCCAGGGGTTGCCGGGGAGCTGTTTTTT.

This sequence joins TRBV14 and TRBJ2-5, with D hard to call. The V gene lost 1 base and the J gene lost 5 bases, with 17 bases spanning the gap. Germline V CDR1 and CDR2: SGHDN, FVKESK. CDR3 length: 16 residues. CDR3 residues: CASSQGLNSFGETQYF. CDR3 coding DNA: TGTGCCAGCAGCCAAGGGTTGAATAGCTTCGGCGAGACCCAGTACTTC.

V is TRBV27 and J is TRBJ1-2; D is perhaps TRBD1 (5 bases). This CDR3 contains 15 residues. V was pared by 5 bases and J by 4 bases, with 17 bases between. Germline CDR1 MNHEY, CDR2 SMNVEV (reference sequence). The CDR3 loop reads CASSPLGQDLYGYTF. In nucleotides, the CDR3 is TGTGCCAGCAGTCCCCTTGGACAAGACCTCTATGGCTACACCTTC.

The rearrangement uses TRBV4-1 and TRBJ2-7; 10 bases are a match to TRBD2. This CDR3 has 17 amino acids. CDR1 MGHRA and CDR2 YSYEKL come from the germline V gene. J lost 0 bases, V lost 4 bases, and 9 bases had no gene match. CDR3 nucleotide sequence: TGCGCCAGCAGCCTACAACCGGGACTAGCGAGCTCCTACGAGCAGTACTTC. Its protein is CASSLQPGLASSYEQYF.

The chain carries TRBV5-4 and TRBJ2-7; 10 bases map to TRBD2. Germline V CDR1 and CDR2: SGHNT, YYREEE (reference sequence). This CDR3 has 15 amino acids. The J segment lost 6 bases and the V segment lost 0 bases, leaving 6 bases of the junction unmatched. CDR3 protein: CASSLVSSGSSEQYF. CDR3 nucleotide sequence: TGTGCCAGCAGCTTGGTCTCTAGCGGGAGCTCCGAGCAGTACTTC.

The chain recombines TRBV19 with TRBJ2-1, with TRBD1 matching 9 bases. Germline values: CDR1 LNHDA, CDR2 SQIVND (reference sequence). The CDR3 sequence is 15 residues long. V lost 8 bases to trimming and J lost 8 bases; unmatched junction nucleotides: 13. CDR3: CASRTPGQGMDEQFF. The CDR3 nucleotides read TGTGCCAGTCGAACCCCGGGACAGGGAATGGATGAGCAGTTCTTC.